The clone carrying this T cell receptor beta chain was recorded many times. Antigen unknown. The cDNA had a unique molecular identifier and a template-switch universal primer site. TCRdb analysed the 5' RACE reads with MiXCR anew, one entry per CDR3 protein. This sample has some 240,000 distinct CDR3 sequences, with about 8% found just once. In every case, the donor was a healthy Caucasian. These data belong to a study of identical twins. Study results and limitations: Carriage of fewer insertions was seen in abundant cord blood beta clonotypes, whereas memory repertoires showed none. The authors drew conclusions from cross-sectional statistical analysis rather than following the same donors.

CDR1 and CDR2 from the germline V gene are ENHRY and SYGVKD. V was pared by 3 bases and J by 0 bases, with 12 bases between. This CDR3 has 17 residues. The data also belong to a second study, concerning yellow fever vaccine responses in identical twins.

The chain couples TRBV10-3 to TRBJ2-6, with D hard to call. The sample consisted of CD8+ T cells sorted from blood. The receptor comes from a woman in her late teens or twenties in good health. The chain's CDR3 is CAISDPNDSSGANVLTF. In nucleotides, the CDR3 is TGTGCCATCAGTGATCCGAATGATAGCTCTGGGGCCAACGTCCTGACTTTC.